Listed here are 29 T cell receptor beta chains from one sample, sequenced in a study of cytomegalovirus exposure and HLA in healthy donors. Some clones are missing from TCRdb's copy, which holds only in-frame ones; the method was immunoSEQ multiplex PCR. The sample contains some 44,000 clones, roughly 92% of which appear only once. Specimen: PBMCs. The receptors come from a man aged 18 to 30 in good health and CMV-seronegative.

V and J are TRBV7-3 and TRBJ2-3; 10 nucleotides align to TRBD1. Germline V gene data show CDR1 as SGHTA and CDR2 as FQGTGA. With 5 bases clipped from V and 3 bases from J, the junction kept 5 bases outside the gene matches. This CDR3 has 15 residues. The CDR3 is CASSRGTGVTDTQYF. CDR3 nucleotides: TGTGCCAGCAGCCGTGGGACAGGGGTAACAGATACGCAGTATTTT.

V gene TRBV4-1 combines with J gene TRBJ2-1; D might be TRBD1 (5 bases). V lost 1 base, J lost 7 bases, and 14 bases lay in between. The length of the CDR3 is 15 residues. CDR1 is MGHRA and CDR2 is YSYEKL in the germline V gene. CDR3 sequence (DNA): TGCGCCAGCAGCCAAGTAGGCAGGGTTTTGAATGAGCAGTTCTTC. Protein product: CASSQVGRVLNEQFF.

CDR3 residues: CASSVELAGRNEQFF. DNA of the CDR3: TGTGCCAGCAGCGTAGAGCTAGCGGGGAGAAATGAGCAGTTCTTC. V and J are TRBV9 and TRBJ2-1; TRBD2 agrees at 9 bases. V gave up 0 bases and J gave up 7 bases; unmatched junction bases: 5. Per the germline V gene, CDR1 is SGDLS and CDR2 is YYNGEE. The CDR3 consists of 15 residues.

This chain uses TRBV11-3 with TRBJ2-5; TRBD2 is a possible D gene (5 bases). V was clipped by 1 base and J by 0 bases, with 24 bases between them. CDR1 is SGHNT, CDR2 YENEEA, per germline. CDR3 length equals 20 residues. This chain's CDR3 is CASSLGGRAYGGVDQETQYF. The CDR3 DNA reads TGTGCCAGCAGCTTAGGTGGGAGAGCGTATGGCGGAGTTGACCAAGAGACCCAGTACTTC.

This chain uses TRBV5-6 with TRBJ2-3; D ambiguous. From germline, CDR1 is SGHDT and CDR2 YYEEEE. The CDR3 spans 16 residues. V lost 4 bases and J 0 bases, leaving 15 bases between the germline ends. The CDR3 DNA reads as TGTGCCAGCAGCCCAAAATCAACTCCTAGCACAGATACGCAGTATTTT. The encoded protein is CASSPKSTPSTDTQYF.

This rearrangement joins TRBV5-1 to TRBJ2-3; perhaps TRBD1 as D (6 bases). From germline, CDR1 is SGHRS and CDR2 YFSETQ. Between the trimmed V and J ends, which lost 3 bases and 1 base, there was a span of 12 bases. The CDR3 contains 15 residues. CDR3 in DNA: TGCGCCAGCAGCTCATCGGACAGTCGCACAGATACGCAGTATTTT. It translates to CASSSSDSRTDTQYF.

J is TRBJ1-2 and V is TRBV10-3, with 12 bases matching TRBD1. CDR1 ENHRY and CDR2 SYGVKD come from the germline V gene. J was trimmed by 4 bases and V by 7 bases; bases with no gene match: 4. The CDR3 loop spans 14 amino acids. The CDR3 sequence is CAITPGQGAYGYTF. The CDR3 DNA is TGTGCCATCACCCCGGGACAGGGGGCCTATGGCTACACCTTC.

The J gene is TRBJ2-5, the V gene TRBV7-2; TRBD2 agrees at 8 bases. The CDR3 totals 16 residues. J lost 5 bases, V lost 1 base, and 9 bases had no gene match. Germline CDR1 reads SGHTA; CDR2 reads FQGNSA. The CDR3 DNA is TGTGCCAGCAGCTTAGGGCAGCGGGGGAGGGGGGAGACCCAGTACTTC. Amino acid sequence: CASSLGQRGRGETQYF.

V gene TRBV5-4 combines with J gene TRBJ2-7; a weak D match, TRBD2 (5 bases). Deletions cut 3 bases from V and 7 bases from J, with 17 bases between. The germline CDR1 and CDR2 sequences are SGHNT and YYREEE (reference sequence). The CDR3 covers 14 residues. CDR3 sequence (DNA): TGTGCCAGCAGCTCAGGCCTGGAGGTGAGAGAGCAGTACTTC. The encoded protein is CASSSGLEVREQYF.

The chain combines TRBV27 with TRBJ2-7, with 9 bases aligning to TRBD1. This CDR3 has 13 amino acids. The V gene end was trimmed by 5 bases and the J gene end by 4 bases; junction bases not matched to a gene: 3. Germline CDR1 reads MNHEY; CDR2 reads SMNVEV (reference sequence). The CDR3 nucleotides read TGTGCCAGCAGTAGGGACAGGGTTTACGAGCAGTACTTC. This codes for CASSRDRVYEQYF.

This clone was recorded a few times. The J gene is TRBJ2-3, the V gene TRBV27; 7 nucleotides match TRBD1. Germline loops: CDR1 MNHEY, CDR2 SMNVEV (reference sequence). The CDR3 runs 13 residues. V lost 8 bases and J lost 0; bases outside the gene matches: 2. CDR3 loop: CASRQGSTDTQYF. In DNA, the CDR3 is TGTGCCAGCCGACAGGGTAGCACAGATACGCAGTATTTT.

This clone was found once. The genes are TRBV21-1 and TRBJ1-4; whether TRBD1, the table's D call, matches the DNA was not checked. TRBV21-1 is classified as a pseudogene. This CDR3 has 15 residues. DNA of the CDR3: TGTGCCAGCAGCAAAGCCCCAGGGCCAAATGAAAAACTGTTTTTT. Translating gives CASSKAPGPNEKLFF.

The rearrangement joins TRBV4-3 to TRBJ2-3; 10 bases agree with TRBD2. With 0 bases clipped from V and 3 bases from J, the junction kept 9 bases outside the gene matches. In germline, CDR1 is LGHNA, CDR2 YSLEER. The CDR3 has 18 residues. The chain's CDR3 is CASSQESPGAGGTDTQYF. CDR3 sequence (DNA): TGCGCCAGCAGCCAAGAGTCCCCAGGAGCGGGGGGGACAGATACGCAGTATTTT.

The chain carries TRBV19 and TRBJ2-2; 14 bases agree with TRBD2. The CDR3 covers 20 residues. In germline, CDR1 is LNHDA, CDR2 SQIVND (reference sequence). V was clipped by 7 bases and J by 4 bases; unmatched bases: 17. CDR3 bases: TGTGCCAGTACGGCTCAAGGGACTAGCGGGAGTCGGGTGCGCACCGGGGAGCTGTTTTTT. The encoded protein is CASTAQGTSGSRVRTGELFF.

The chain recombines TRBV6-1 with TRBJ2-1; 11 bases agree with TRBD2. Per germline, CDR1 MNHNS and CDR2 SASEGT. The J segment lost 7 bases and the V segment lost 9 bases, leaving 8 bases of the junction unmatched. This CDR3 comprises 14 residues. For the CDR3, the DNA is TGTGCCAGTGTCCTAGCGGGAGGTCGGAATGAGCAGTTCTTC. It codes for CASVLAGGRNEQFF.

This sequence joins TRBV20-1 and TRBJ2-1; TRBD2 matches at 7 bases. Germline CDR1 DFQATT, CDR2 SNEGSKA (reference sequence). V was pared by 1 base and J by 13 bases, with 4 bases of the junction left unmatched. This CDR3 has 11 amino acids. CDR3 DNA sequence: TGCAGTGCTAGAGGCCTAGCGGATCAGTTCTTC. Translated: CSARGLADQFF.

The rearrangement links TRBV4-2 to TRBJ2-2; 7 positions agree with TRBD2. The CDR3 has 17 amino acids. V lost 0 bases and J lost 1; bases outside the gene matches: 5. CDR1 and CDR2 (germline): LGHNA, YNFKEQ. DNA of the CDR3: TGTGCCAGCAGCCAAGATTTGGTAGCGGGGAACACCGGGGAGCTGTTTTTT. Encoded protein: CASSQDLVAGNTGELFF.

The V call is TRBV25-1, the J call TRBJ1-4; TRBD1 might be the D (5 bases). Germline-derived CDR1 and CDR2 are MGHDK and SYGVNS. CDR3 length: 14 amino acids. Trimming took off 4 bases at V and 8 bases at J, with 14 bases between the two ends. CDR3 residues: CASSGAGPSEKLFF. In nucleotides, the CDR3 is TGTGCCAGCAGTGGAGCAGGGCCGAGCGAAAAACTGTTTTTT.

The genes are TRBV29-1 and TRBJ2-3; TRBD2 might be the D (7 bases). The germline V gene has CDR1 SQVTM and CDR2 ANQGSEA. Trimming left V 4 bases short and J 5 bases short, with 13 bases between. There are 13 residues in the CDR3. CDR3 DNA sequence: TGCAGCGTTGCAAGGGGGAGGGGAGATACGCAGTATTTT. Protein product: CSVARGRGDTQYF.

V gene TRBV15 combines with J gene TRBJ1-4; possibly TRBD1 for D (5 bases). In germline, CDR1 is LNHNV, CDR2 YYDKDF (reference sequence). V lost 1 base and J lost 4, with 10 bases in between. This CDR3 region has 15 residues. In DNA, the CDR3 is TGTGCCACCAGCAGAGTGGCAGGGAATAATGAAAAACTGTTTTTT. Its protein product is CATSRVAGNNEKLFF.

The chain combines TRBV5-1 with TRBJ2-3; D uncertain. V lost 0 bases and J 2 bases, leaving 7 bases between the germline ends. CDR1 SGHRS and CDR2 YFSETQ come from the germline V gene. There are 14 residues in the CDR3. This CDR3 is CASSLVGFTDTQYF. CDR3 DNA sequence: TGCGCCAGCAGCTTGGTTGGCTTCACAGATACGCAGTATTTT. Looking up the rest from reference TRBV5-1 and TRBJ2-3 gives the full variable domain: KAGVTQTPRYLIKTRGQQVTLSCSPISGHRSVSWYQQTPGQGLQFLFEYFSETQRNKGNFPGRFSGRQFSNSRSEMNVSTLELGDSALYLCASSLVGFTDTQYFGPGTRLTVL.

The chain combines TRBV5-1 with TRBJ2-1; 13 bases fit TRBD2. Trimming at V came to 0 bases and at J to 4 bases, leaving 4 bases not matched to a gene. The CDR3 sequence is 17 residues long. From germline, CDR1 is SGHRS and CDR2 YFSETQ. CDR3: CASSLGTSGSAYNEQFF. CDR3 DNA: TGCGCCAGCAGCTTGGGGACTAGCGGGAGCGCTTACAATGAGCAGTTCTTC.

This rearrangement joins TRBV7-3 to TRBJ2-1, with D tentatively TRBD1 (5 bases). Germline V CDR1 and CDR2: SGHTA, FQGTGA. The CDR3 spans 13 residues. The germline V and J ends were trimmed by 5 bases and 8 bases, with 13 bases remaining between them. The DNA of the CDR3 is TGTGCCAGCAGCCCAGTAGGGGCGGATGAGCAGTTCTTC. It codes for CASSPVGADEQFF.

V is TRBV19 and J is TRBJ1-5, with 12 bases lining up with TRBD1. This CDR3 is built from 15 residues. Germline assignment: CDR1 LNHDA and CDR2 SQIVND (reference sequence). V lost 8 bases and J lost 4; bases outside the gene matches: 6. CDR3 protein: CASSRDRGQNQPQHF. The DNA for the CDR3 is TGTGCCAGTTCCCGGGACAGGGGGCAAAATCAGCCCCAGCATTTT. Full variable domain (missing parts from reference TRBV19 and TRBJ1-5): DGGITQSPKYLFRKEGQNVTLSCEQNLNHDAMYWYRQDPGQGLRLIYYSQIVNDFQKGDIAEGYSVSREKKESFPLTVTSAQKNPTAFYLCASSRDRGQNQPQHFGDGTRLSIL.

For this clone: The same CDR3 is also encoded by other DNA sequences in this sample. The V and J genes are TRBV6-5 and TRBJ1-1; D remains ambiguous. Germline V gene lookup returns CDR1 MNHEY and CDR2 SVGAGI. The CDR3 is 14 residues long. The V end lost 2 bases, the J end lost 1 base, and 8 bases lay between the germline ends. The CDR3 is CASSYGRENTEAFF. CDR3 in DNA: TGTGCCAGCAGTTACGGGAGGGAGAACACTGAAGCTTTCTTT.

The chain has TRBV6-5 and TRBJ2-7; 9 bases agree with TRBD1. CDR1 is MNHEY, CDR2 SVGAGI, per germline. The length of the CDR3 is 16 residues. V gave up 4 bases and J gave up 2 bases; unmatched junction bases: 9. CDR3 in DNA: TGTGCCAGCAGTTCCCACGACGGGACAGGGACCTACGAGCAGTACTTC. Residues: CASSSHDGTGTYEQYF.

The gene calls are TRBV19 and TRBJ2-1; D is uncertain. Looked up from germline, CDR1 is LNHDA and CDR2 is SQIVND (reference sequence). The CDR3 totals 14 residues. V dropped 2 bases and J dropped 3 bases, with 8 bases sitting between them. This CDR3 is CASSIRSGYNEQFF. As DNA, the CDR3 is TGTGCCAGTAGTATAAGATCCGGCTACAATGAGCAGTTCTTC.

For the CDR3, the DNA is TGTGCCAGCAGAACCTTGGGACAGGACTCCTACGAGCAGTACTTC. Encoded protein: CASRTLGQDSYEQYF. The chain couples TRBV27 to TRBJ2-7, with 8 bases fitting TRBD1. J lost 0 bases, V lost 6 bases, and 7 bases had no gene match. The CDR3 spans 15 residues. From germline, CDR1 is MNHEY and CDR2 SMNVEV (reference sequence).

The chain joins TRBV27 to TRBJ1-5, with 7 nucleotides matching TRBD1. Germline values: CDR1 MNHEY, CDR2 SMNVEV (reference sequence). With V trimmed by 2 bases and J by 3 bases, 4 bases remained unmatched. This CDR3 has 15 amino acids. The CDR3 coding sequence is TGTGCCAGCAGTTTAGTGGGACAGCCCAATCAGCCCCAGCATTTT. It specifies CASSLVGQPNQPQHF.